This TCR beta chain was identified during a study of T cell responses to AZD1222 COVID-19 vaccine. General observations from the study: Baseline antibody screening turned up just six seropositive AZD1222 recipients. A mostly white British donor set with more females was recruited, and clonal diversity was possibly underestimated.

This clone was observed a handful of times. The antigen remains undetermined. Using immunoSEQ multiplex PCR, the repertoire was profiled, and TCRdb retains in-frame clones only, with some absent. The sample has under 170,000 clones; 92% are singletons. The CDR3 loop spans 14 amino acids. Pooled together were second doses at about 4 or about 12 weeks. This specimen was peripheral blood, taken 28 days after the second AZD1222 dose. This receptor was identified in an adult who received the AZD1222 COVID-19 vaccine. The rearrangement uses TRBV12-1 and TRBJ1-3; the tabulated D call, TRBD1, remains unverified against the DNA. TRBV12-1 is labeled a pseudogene. CDR3 nucleotides: TGTGCCAGCAGCCAGATCGACAGGCCATCCAGCGTATATTTT. It codes for CASSQIDRPSSVYF.